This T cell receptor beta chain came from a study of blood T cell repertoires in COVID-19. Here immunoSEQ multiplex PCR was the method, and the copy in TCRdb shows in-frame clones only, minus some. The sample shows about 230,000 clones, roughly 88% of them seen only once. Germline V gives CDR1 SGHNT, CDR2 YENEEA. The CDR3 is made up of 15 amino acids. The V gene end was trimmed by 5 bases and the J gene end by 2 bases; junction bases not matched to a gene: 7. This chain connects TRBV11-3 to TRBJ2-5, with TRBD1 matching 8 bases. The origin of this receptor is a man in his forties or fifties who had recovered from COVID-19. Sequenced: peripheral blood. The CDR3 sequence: CASSAGTGFQETQYF. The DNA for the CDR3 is TGTGCCAGCAGCGCCGGGACAGGTTTTCAAGAGACCCAGTACTTC. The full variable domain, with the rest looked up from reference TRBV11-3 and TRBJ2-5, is EAGVVQSPRYKIIEKKQPVAFWCNPISGHNTLYWYLQNLGQGPELLIRYENEEAVDDSQLPKDRFSAERLKGVDSTLKIQPAELGDSAVYLCASSAGTGFQETQYFGPGTRLLVL.